Presented here are 26 T cell receptor beta chains from one specimen sequenced in a study of Tregs in tolerant kidney transplant recipients (dated by TCRdb to between 2019 and 2020). No antigen has been assigned to these receptors. The sample's time point label is to be understood as: blood sample drawn before combined kidney and bone marrow transplant. For bulk CFSE mixed lymphocyte reactions, CFSE-labeled recipient PBMCs were cocultured for 5 to 7 days with irradiated donor PBMCs, after which the cells were stained for CD3/CD4/CD8 and FACS-sorted. The receptor library was made with the immunoSEQ multiplex PCR assay. The table was pulled from immuneACCESS by TCRdb, which kept in-frame rearrangements only. Such tables lose some clones; where checked, under half of the loss comes from unresolved V genes, and the rest has no known cause. The sample has under 2,500 clones on record. More than 15% of the sample lies in the top ten.

The sample in question was CD4+ T cells from blood cultured with allogeneic cells, obtained before the transplant. Receptors originate from a human patient who received a combined kidney and bone marrow transplant.

On this clone itself: The read gets to within 3 residues of the CDR3 end, and the germline J gene fills in the rest. This chain connects TRBV20-1 to TRBJ2-1; tentative D call: TRBD2 (7 bases). The V end was cut by 0 bases, the J end by 7 bases, with 16 bases between. This CDR3 region has 15 residues. Germline-derived CDR1 and CDR2 are DFQATT and SNEGSKA (reference sequence). CDR3 DNA (partial): TGCAGTGCTAGAGATTATTTCGGGGGGCGAAATGAG. Its translation: CSARDYFGGRNE. Given in full, the CDR3 is CSARDYFGGRNEQFF.

This clone is classed as medium-sized by frequency. The observed sequence ends 3 residues before the CDR3 terminus, with the missing tail filled in from the germline J gene. The rearrangement uses TRBV18 and TRBJ2-7, with D perhaps assigned TRBD1 or TRBD2 (5 bases each). V shed 4 bases and J shed 0 bases, with 16 bases lying between them. The V gene's germline CDR1 is KGHSH and CDR2 LQKENI. This CDR3 has 16 amino acids. This chain's CDR3 is CASSLGNSGSSYEQYF. The part of the CDR3 DNA that was read is TGTGCCAGCTCACTGGGGAATTCAGGGAGCTCCTACGAG. The whole variable domain, remainder taken from reference TRBV18 and TRBJ2-7, is NAGVMQNPRHLVRRRGQEARLRCSPMKGHSHVYWYRQLPEEGLKFMVYLQKENIIDESGMPKERFSAEFPKEGPSILRIQQVVRGDSAAYFCASSLGNSGSSYEQYFGPGTRLTVT.

This clone counts as medium-sized by frequency. The DNA ends 3 residues before the CDR3 does, and the rest of the CDR3 is filled in from the germline J gene. The V and J genes are TRBV5-6 and TRBJ1-5; possibly TRBD1 for D (5 bases). The V end was cut by 5 bases, the J end by 7 bases, with 16 bases between. The germline gives CDR1 SGHDT, CDR2 YYEEEE. The CDR3 is made up of 14 amino acids. The CDR3 sequence is CASRGQGGCQPQHF. The CDR3 bases that were read are TGTGCCAGCAGGGGGCAGGGTGGGTGCCAGCCC.

Considering frequency, this clone is medium-sized. The read halts 3 residues ahead of the CDR3 end, with the missing end drawn from the germline J gene. V and J are TRBV5-1 and TRBJ2-2, with TRBD2 as a possible D gene (6 bases). Between the trimmed V and J ends, which lost 4 bases and 5 bases, there was a span of 27 bases. The CDR3 is made up of 19 amino acids. Looked up from germline, CDR1 is SGHRS and CDR2 is YFSETQ. The CDR3 loop reads CASSPTPGGVRWSTGELFF. CDR3 DNA (partial): TGCGCCAGCAGCCCTACCCCGGGCGGGGTCCGCTGGAGTACCGGGGAG.

A word on this clone: The sequence runs out 3 residues before the end of the CDR3; the remainder is reconstructed from the germline J gene. The chain links TRBV7-6 to TRBJ2-5; D may be TRBD2 (7 bases). CDR3 length: 16 amino acids. The ends were cut back, 4 bases at V and 5 bases at J, with 20 bases in the middle. In germline, CDR1 is SGHVS, CDR2 FNYEAQ. The covered CDR3 bases are TGTGCCAGCAGCTACGCACGGGGGGCGGTTGGGGAGACC. It yields the protein CASSYARGAVGET. The complete CDR3 sequence is CASSYARGAVGETQYF.

By frequency, this clone is medium-sized (0.01 to 0.1%). CDR3 region: CASRDGTVQEQPQHF. CDR3 bases read: TGTGCCAGCAGGGATGGGACAGTTCAGGAGCAGCCC. This chain connects TRBV2 to TRBJ1-5, with 7 bases lining up with TRBD1. The missing CDR3 end, 3 residues past where the read stops, is filled in from the germline J gene. V dropped 6 bases and J dropped 7; count of bases not matched to a gene: 12. This CDR3 comprises 15 residues. CDR1 is SNHLY, CDR2 FYNNEI, per germline.

Its frequency marks this clone as medium-sized. This CDR3 reads CASGFGQFPYEQYF. Incomplete CDR3 DNA: TGTGCTAGTGGTTTTGGCCAGTTCCCCTACGAG. The chain has TRBV12-5 and TRBJ2-7; D gene uncertain. The read gets to within 3 residues of the CDR3 end, and the germline J gene fills in the rest. The CDR3 sequence is 14 residues long. Between the trimmed V and J ends, which lost 3 bases and 2 bases, there was a span of 11 bases. Germline CDR1 and CDR2: LGHNT and FRNRAP.

This clone counts as medium-sized (0.01 to 0.1%) by frequency. The read ends 3 residues before the CDR3 terminus; that terminus is restored from the germline J gene. The genes are TRBV20-1 and TRBJ1-4, with unresolved D. Germline CDR1 DFQATT, CDR2 SNEGSKA (reference sequence). CDR3 length: 14 amino acids. Trimming removed 6 bases at V and 0 bases at J, with 11 bases between. The chain's CDR3 is CSANEGATNEKLFF. The DNA read from the CDR3 is TGCAGTGCCAACGAGGGTGCAACTAATGAAAAA.

As for this clone: Read coverage stops 3 residues before the CDR3 terminus; the germline J gene supplies the remainder. The genes are TRBV5-1 and TRBJ2-7, with D unclear. Trimming cost V 0 bases and J 0 bases, with 13 bases left between them. Germline V CDR1 and CDR2: SGHRS, YFSETQ. This CDR3 comprises 16 residues. This CDR3 reads CASSLDVSRSSYEQYF. The DNA read from the CDR3 is TGCGCCAGCAGCTTGGATGTGAGCAGGAGCTCCTACGAG.

Judged by frequency, this clone is medium-sized (0.01 to 0.1%). Sequencing ends 3 residues short of the CDR3 end; the germline J gene provides the rest. V is TRBV6-2 or TRBV6-3 and J is TRBJ2-3; D is uncertain. V gave up 7 bases and J gave up 2 bases, with 13 bases separating them. Germline CDR1 MNHEY, CDR2 SVGEGT. The length of the CDR3 is 14 residues. CDR3 in amino acids: CASILSRSTDTQYF. CDR3 DNA, as far as it was read: TGTGCCAGCATCCTTAGCCGATCCACAGATACG.

The CDR3 protein is CASSSVTGLSQPQHF. The sequenced part of the CDR3 DNA is TGTGCCAGCAGCTCCGTGACAGGGCTTAGTCAGCCC. This rearrangement joins TRBV12-3 or TRBV12-4 to TRBJ1-5; 7 bases map to TRBD1. The CDR3 goes on 3 residues after the read ends, and that part is filled in from the germline J gene. CDR3 size: 15 residues. After removal of 6 bases from V and 6 bases from J, the junction contained 11 bases not matched to a gene.

Note on this clone: The read comes to an end 3 residues before the CDR3 does, leaving the germline J gene to fill in the end. The rearrangement uses TRBV3-1 (or the pseudogene TRBV3-2) and TRBJ2-7; 9 nucleotides agree with TRBD2. The V segment lost 6 bases and the J segment 2 bases; nucleotides outside the gene matches: 8. The CDR3 covers 15 residues. Germline V CDR1 and CDR2: LGHDT, YNNKEL (reference sequence). The CDR3 sequence is CASRKLSSGTYEQYF. CDR3 bases read: TGTGCCAGCAGAAAACTATCTAGCGGGACCTACGAG.

The sequenced CDR3 bases are TGTGCCAGCAGTACAGGGGGCAATCAGCCC. Amino acids: CASSTGGNQP. The entire CDR3 reads CASSTGGNQPQHF. J is TRBJ1-5 and V is TRBV2, with 7 bases lining up with TRBD1. The read ends 3 residues shy of where the CDR3 ends; the end is completed using the germline J gene. The V and J ends lost 5 bases and 2 bases, in that order; junction bases with no gene match: 0. CDR3 length: 13 residues. CDR1 is SNHLY and CDR2 is FYNNEI in the germline V gene.

By frequency, this clone is medium-sized (0.01 to 0.1%). The observed sequence ends 3 residues before the CDR3 terminus, with the missing tail filled in from the germline J gene. V is TRBV10-1 and J is TRBJ2-1; D tentatively reads TRBD1 or TRBD2 (5 bases each). The CDR3 is 13 residues long. The V end was cut by 4 bases, the J end by 5 bases, with 9 bases between. CDR1 and CDR2 (germline): WNHNN, SYGVQD (reference sequence). The CDR3: CASSVRGDNEQFF. The sequenced part of the CDR3 DNA is TGCGCCAGCAGTGTCCGAGGGGACAATGAG.

Its frequency marks this clone as medium-sized. The sequence runs out 3 residues before the end of the CDR3; the remainder is reconstructed from the germline J gene. This chain links TRBV5-1 with TRBJ2-3; D is uncertain. Deletions cut 2 bases from V and 1 base from J, with 8 bases between. The germline V gene encodes CDR1 SGHRS and CDR2 YFSETQ. CDR3 length equals 14 residues. The CDR3 spells CASSFQVGTDTQYF. The sequenced CDR3 bases are TGCGCCAGCAGCTTTCAGGTGGGCACAGATACG. Full variable domain (outside the CDR3, taken from reference TRBV5-1 and TRBJ2-3): KAGVTQTPRYLIKTRGQQVTLSCSPISGHRSVSWYQQTPGQGLQFLFEYFSETQRNKGNFPGRFSGRQFSNSRSEMNVSTLELGDSALYLCASSFQVGTDTQYFGPGTRLTVL.

Its frequency marks this clone as medium-sized. The read ends 3 residues before the CDR3 terminus; that terminus is restored from the germline J gene. The chain has TRBV2 and TRBJ1-6; the D gene is possibly TRBD1 (6 bases). Germline V gives CDR1 SNHLY, CDR2 FYNNEI. The CDR3 totals 18 residues. The V gene lost 6 bases and the J gene lost 0 bases, with 18 bases spanning the gap. CDR3 DNA (partial): TGTGCCAGCAGCGACAGGACACCCCGGAGCTCCTATAATTCACCC. This gives the protein CASSDRTPRSSYNSP. The entire CDR3 protein reads CASSDRTPRSSYNSPLHF.

To note about this clone: The read comes to an end 3 residues before the CDR3 does, leaving the germline J gene to fill in the end. This chain joins TRBV20-1 and TRBJ1-2; D call uncertain. There are 17 residues in the CDR3. V was pared by 3 bases and J by 7 bases, with 27 bases between. Germline V gene lookup returns CDR1 DFQATT and CDR2 SNEGSKA (reference sequence). The sequenced CDR3 bases are TGCAGTGCTAGGCCCCGGGGAACAGCCCATATTTCGGGTGGC. Its protein is CSARPRGTAHISGG. Given in full, the CDR3 is CSARPRGTAHISGGYTF.

Frequency places this clone as medium-sized. The observed sequence ends 3 residues before the CDR3 terminus, with the missing tail filled in from the germline J gene. The chain recombines TRBV7-9 with TRBJ2-5; weak D call: TRBD2 (5 bases). V was pared by 5 bases and J by 1 base, with 11 bases between. This CDR3 spans 14 amino acids. The germline V gene encodes CDR1 SEHNR and CDR2 FQNEAQ (reference sequence). The CDR3 DNA, read in part, is TGTGCCAGCAGCCCGATAGCGCTCCAAGAGACC. Amino acids: CASSPIALQET. The entire CDR3 protein is CASSPIALQETQYF.

In regard to this clone: The CDR3 end lies 3 residues beyond the end of the read and is filled in from the germline J gene. The V and J genes are TRBV3-1 (or the pseudogene TRBV3-2) and TRBJ2-3; TRBD2 aligns across 7 bases. This CDR3 region has 13 residues. CDR1 and CDR2 (germline): LGHDT, YNNKEL (reference sequence). The covered CDR3 bases are TGTGCCAGCAGCCAAGATGCGACTAGCACG. Protein: CASSQDATST. The full CDR3 protein reads CASSQDATSTQYF.

Notes on this clone: The DNA ends 3 residues before the CDR3 does, and the rest of the CDR3 is filled in from the germline J gene. The V call is TRBV30, the J call TRBJ2-1; TRBD1 might be the D (6 bases). CDR3 length equals 14 residues. Trimming stripped 3 bases from V and 3 bases from J, with 12 bases between. Germline-derived CDR1 and CDR2 are GTSNPN and SVGIG (reference sequence). The CDR3 region is CAWSRLQGYNEQFF. The CDR3 DNA, read in part, is TGTGCCTGGAGCCGATTACAGGGCTACAATGAG.

Details on this clone: The read falls 3 residues short of the CDR3 end, and the missing part is taken from the germline J gene. V usage is TRBV7-8 and J usage is TRBJ1-5, with 7 bases aligning to TRBD1. Germline CDR1 SGHVS, CDR2 FQNEAQ. V shed 4 bases, J shed 0 bases, and the junction held 9 bases outside the gene matches. CDR3 length equals 17 residues. This CDR3 reads CASSSGTAGYSNQPQHF. CDR3 DNA, as far as it was read: TGTGCCAGCAGCTCTGGGACAGCCGGATATAGCAATCAGCCC.

This clone ranks as medium-sized in terms of frequency. The CDR3 end falls 3 residues outside the read, so it is completed with the germline J gene. The chain employs TRBV18 and TRBJ2-5, with D possibly TRBD2 on 5 matching bases. Germline lookup yields CDR1 KGHSH and CDR2 LQKENI. The CDR3 extends over 13 amino acids. Trimming stripped 2 bases from V and 3 bases from J, with 7 bases between. The DNA read from the CDR3 is TGTGCCAGCTCACCAAGAGCGGAAGAGACC. Translation: CASSPRAEET. The CDR3 reads in full as CASSPRAEETQYF.

By frequency, this clone is medium-sized. With the read ending 3 residues before the CDR3 end, the germline J gene is used to fill in that end. The chain has TRBV11-3 and TRBJ2-2, with D unresolved. This CDR3 region has 14 residues. V dropped 0 bases and J dropped 1 base, with 3 bases sitting between them. CDR1 and CDR2 from the germline V gene are SGHNT and YENEEA. This chain's CDR3 is CASSLDRNTGELFF. The sequenced part of the CDR3 DNA is TGTGCCAGCAGCTTAGATAGGAACACCGGGGAG.

This clone counts as medium-sized by frequency. An end of the junction does not agree with germline; a read error may underlie this. The read halts 3 residues ahead of the CDR3 end, with the missing end drawn from the germline J gene. The J gene is TRBJ2-3, the V gene TRBV6-4; 7 bases are a match to TRBD1. This CDR3 has 17 amino acids. Per the germline V gene, CDR1 is MRHNA and CDR2 is SNTAGT. Partial CDR3 DNA: TGTGCCAGCAGAGACTATCCGACAGGGACCAATGCTGATACG. Residues: CASRDYPTGTNADT. The entire CDR3 protein reads CASRDYPTGTNADTQYF.

Comments on this clone: The CDR3 end is not reached by the read, which stops 3 residues before it; the germline J gene fills it in. This sample includes further DNA sequences coding for the same CDR3. The J gene is TRBJ2-7, the V gene TRBV13, with D possibly matching TRBD1 (5 bases). V lost 2 bases to trimming and J lost 2 bases, with 10 bases between them. CDR3 length: 14 amino acids. CDR1 is PRHDT, CDR2 FYEKMQ, per germline (reference sequence). Partial CDR3 DNA: TGTGCCAGCAGCTTAAAGGGGCCCACCTACGAG. It yields the protein CASSLKGPTYE. Given in full, the CDR3 is CASSLKGPTYEQYF.

On this clone: The read ends 3 residues early relative to the CDR3; the germline J gene fills the gap. This chain links TRBV5-1 with TRBJ2-5; 9 bases are shared with TRBD1. Trimming removed 4 bases from V and 4 bases from J; junction bases left unmatched: 8. CDR1 is SGHRS and CDR2 is YFSETQ in the germline V gene. The CDR3 is made up of 15 amino acids. The chain's CDR3 is CASSHGTGYRETQYF. The sequenced part of the CDR3 DNA is TGCGCCAGCAGCCACGGGACAGGGTATCGAGAGACC.